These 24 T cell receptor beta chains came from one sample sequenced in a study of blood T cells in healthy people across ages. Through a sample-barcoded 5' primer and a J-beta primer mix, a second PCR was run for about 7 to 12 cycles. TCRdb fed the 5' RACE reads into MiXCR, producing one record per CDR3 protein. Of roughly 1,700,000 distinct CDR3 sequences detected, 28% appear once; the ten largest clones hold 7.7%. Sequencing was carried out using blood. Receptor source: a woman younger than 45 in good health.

CDR3 in DNA: TGTGCCAGCAGTTACTCGAACCAGCAGTTCTTC. The encoded protein is CASSYSNQQFF. The chain links TRBV6-5 to TRBJ2-1; the D is unclear. This CDR3 is 11 amino acids long. Germline V gene data show CDR1 as MNHEY and CDR2 as SVGAGI. The ends were cut back, 0 bases at V and 11 bases at J, with 5 bases in the middle.

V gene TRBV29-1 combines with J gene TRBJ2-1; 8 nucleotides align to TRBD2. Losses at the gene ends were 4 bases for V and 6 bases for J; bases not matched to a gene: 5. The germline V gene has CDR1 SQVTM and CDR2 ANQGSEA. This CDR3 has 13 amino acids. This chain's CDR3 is CSVVTGGPNEQFF. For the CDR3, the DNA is TGCAGCGTTGTCACGGGAGGGCCCAATGAGCAGTTCTTC.

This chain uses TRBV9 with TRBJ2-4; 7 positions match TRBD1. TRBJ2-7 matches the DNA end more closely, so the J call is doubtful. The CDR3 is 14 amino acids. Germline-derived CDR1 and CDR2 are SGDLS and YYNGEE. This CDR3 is CASSGGTEVSEQYF. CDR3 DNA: TGTGCCAGCAGCGGAGGGACAGAGGTCAGCGAGCAGTACTTC.

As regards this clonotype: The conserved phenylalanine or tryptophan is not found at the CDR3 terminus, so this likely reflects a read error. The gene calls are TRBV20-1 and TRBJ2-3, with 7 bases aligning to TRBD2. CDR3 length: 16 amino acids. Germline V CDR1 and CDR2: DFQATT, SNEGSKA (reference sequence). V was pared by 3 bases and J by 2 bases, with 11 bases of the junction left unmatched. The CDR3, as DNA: TGCAGTGCTAGGCTAGGCGTTCTAGCGGCCACAGATACGCAGTATTTG. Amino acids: CSARLGVLAATDTQYL.

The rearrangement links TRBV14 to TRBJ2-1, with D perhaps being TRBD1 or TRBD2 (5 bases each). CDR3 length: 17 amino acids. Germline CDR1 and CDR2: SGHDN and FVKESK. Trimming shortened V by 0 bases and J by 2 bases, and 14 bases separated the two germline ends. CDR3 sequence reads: CASSQDQGLGAYNEQFF. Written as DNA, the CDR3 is TGTGCCAGCAGCCAAGACCAGGGATTGGGGGCCTACAATGAGCAGTTCTTC.

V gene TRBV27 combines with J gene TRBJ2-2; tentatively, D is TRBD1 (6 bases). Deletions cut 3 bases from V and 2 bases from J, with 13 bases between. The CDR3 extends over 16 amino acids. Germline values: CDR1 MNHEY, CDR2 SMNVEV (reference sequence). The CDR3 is CASSFTGLGNTGELFF. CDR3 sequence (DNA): TGTGCCAGCAGTTTCACAGGGTTGGGAAACACCGGGGAGCTGTTTTTT.

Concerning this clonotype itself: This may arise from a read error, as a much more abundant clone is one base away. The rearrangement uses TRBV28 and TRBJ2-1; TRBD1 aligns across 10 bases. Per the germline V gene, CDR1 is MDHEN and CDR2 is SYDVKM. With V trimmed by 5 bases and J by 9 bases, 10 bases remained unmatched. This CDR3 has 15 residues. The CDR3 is CASSLPGQGTSEQFF. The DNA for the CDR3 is TGTGCCAGCAGTCTACCGGGACAGGGGACATCTGAGCAGTTCTTC.

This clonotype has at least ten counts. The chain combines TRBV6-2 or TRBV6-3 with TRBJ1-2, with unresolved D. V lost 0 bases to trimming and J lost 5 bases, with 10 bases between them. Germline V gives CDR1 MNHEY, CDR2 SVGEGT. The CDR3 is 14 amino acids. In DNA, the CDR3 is TGTGCCAGCAGTTACTCGGACGGACGTTATGGCTACACCTTC. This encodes CASSYSDGRYGYTF.

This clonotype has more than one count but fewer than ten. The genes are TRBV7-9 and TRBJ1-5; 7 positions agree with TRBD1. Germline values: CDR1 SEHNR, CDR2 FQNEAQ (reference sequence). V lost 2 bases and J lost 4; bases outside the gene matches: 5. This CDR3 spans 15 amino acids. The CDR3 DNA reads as TGTGCCAGCAGCTTATCGGGACAGCCAAATCAGCCCCAGCATTTT. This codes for CASSLSGQPNQPQHF.

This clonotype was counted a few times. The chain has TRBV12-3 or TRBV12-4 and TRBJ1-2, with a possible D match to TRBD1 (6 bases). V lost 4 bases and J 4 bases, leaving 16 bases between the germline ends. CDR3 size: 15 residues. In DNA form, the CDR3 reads TGTGCCAGCAGTTCCTCGGGCAGGGGAGGCTATGGCTACACCTTC. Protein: CASSSSGRGGYGYTF.

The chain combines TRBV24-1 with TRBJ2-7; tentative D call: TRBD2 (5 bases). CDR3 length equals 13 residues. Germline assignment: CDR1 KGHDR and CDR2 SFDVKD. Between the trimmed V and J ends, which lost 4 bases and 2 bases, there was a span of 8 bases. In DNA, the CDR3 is TGTGCCACCAGTGAGAAGGGAGCCTACGAGCAGTACTTC. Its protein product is CATSEKGAYEQYF.

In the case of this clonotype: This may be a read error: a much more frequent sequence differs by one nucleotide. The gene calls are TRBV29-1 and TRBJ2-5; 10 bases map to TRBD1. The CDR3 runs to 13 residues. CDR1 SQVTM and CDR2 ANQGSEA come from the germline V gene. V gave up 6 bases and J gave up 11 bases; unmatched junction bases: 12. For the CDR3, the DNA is TGCAGCGTCGTAGGGGACAGGGGAAATGAGCAGTACTTC. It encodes CSVVGDRGNEQYF.

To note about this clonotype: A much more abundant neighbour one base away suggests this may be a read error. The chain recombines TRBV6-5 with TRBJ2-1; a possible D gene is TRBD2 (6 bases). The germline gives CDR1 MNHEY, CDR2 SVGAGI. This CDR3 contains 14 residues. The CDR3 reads CASSDSAGNNEQFF. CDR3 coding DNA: TGTGCCAGCAGTGACTCGGCGGGGAACAATGAGCAGTTCTTC.

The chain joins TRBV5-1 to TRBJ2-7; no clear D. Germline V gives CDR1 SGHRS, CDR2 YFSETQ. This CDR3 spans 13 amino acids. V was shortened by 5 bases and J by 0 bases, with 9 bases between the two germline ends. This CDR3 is CASRTVPSYEQYF. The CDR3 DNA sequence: TGCGCCAGCAGGACTGTCCCCTCCTACGAGCAGTACTTC.

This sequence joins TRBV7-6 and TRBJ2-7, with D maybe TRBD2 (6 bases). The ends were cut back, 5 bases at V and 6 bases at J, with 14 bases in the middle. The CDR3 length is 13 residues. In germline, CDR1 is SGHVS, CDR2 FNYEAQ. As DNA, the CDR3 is TGTGCCAGCAGCCCCGAGGCGGGGTCCGAGCAGTACTTC. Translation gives CASSPEAGSEQYF.

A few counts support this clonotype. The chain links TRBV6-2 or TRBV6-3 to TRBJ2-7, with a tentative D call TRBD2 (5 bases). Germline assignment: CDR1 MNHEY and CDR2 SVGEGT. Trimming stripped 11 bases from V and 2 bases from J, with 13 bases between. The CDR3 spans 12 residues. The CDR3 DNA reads TGTGCCGCGTCAGACTACCCCTACGAGCAGTACTTC. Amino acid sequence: CAASDYPYEQYF.

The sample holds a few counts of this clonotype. CDR3 protein: CASLPGPTTDTQYF. DNA of the CDR3: TGTGCCAGCCTACCGGGACCCACCACAGATACGCAGTATTTT. The rearrangement uses TRBV5-5 and TRBJ2-3, with D possibly called TRBD1 or TRBD2 (5 bases each). V lost 7 bases and J 2 bases, leaving 14 bases between the germline ends. CDR3 length: 14 amino acids. The germline V gene encodes CDR1 SGHKS and CDR2 YYEKEE (reference sequence).

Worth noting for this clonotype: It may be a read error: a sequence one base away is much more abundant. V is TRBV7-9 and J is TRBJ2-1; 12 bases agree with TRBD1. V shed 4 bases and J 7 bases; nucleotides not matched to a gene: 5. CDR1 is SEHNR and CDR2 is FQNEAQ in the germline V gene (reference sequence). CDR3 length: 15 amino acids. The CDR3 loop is CASSSRGQGANEQFF. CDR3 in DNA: TGTGCCAGCAGCTCCAGGGGACAGGGGGCGAATGAGCAGTTCTTC.

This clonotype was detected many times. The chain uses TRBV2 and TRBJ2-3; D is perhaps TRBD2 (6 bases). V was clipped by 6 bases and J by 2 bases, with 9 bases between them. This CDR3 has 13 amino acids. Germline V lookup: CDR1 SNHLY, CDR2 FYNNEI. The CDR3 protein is CASRGDFTDTQYF. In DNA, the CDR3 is TGTGCCAGCAGGGGGGACTTCACAGATACGCAGTATTTT.

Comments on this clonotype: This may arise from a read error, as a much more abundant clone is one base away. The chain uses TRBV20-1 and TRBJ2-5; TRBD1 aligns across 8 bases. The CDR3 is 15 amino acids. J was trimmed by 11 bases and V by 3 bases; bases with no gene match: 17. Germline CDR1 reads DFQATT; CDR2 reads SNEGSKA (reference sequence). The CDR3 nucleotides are TGCAGTGCTAGGGCTACAGGGGGGATTCGCAATGAGCAGTACTTC. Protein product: CSARATGGIRNEQYF.

The CDR3 DNA is TGCGCCAGCAGCGGAGGGCTGGTGGCTGGGGAGCAGTACTTC. Protein product: CASSGGLVAGEQYF. This sequence joins TRBV5-1 and TRBJ2-4; D perhaps matches TRBD2 (6 bases). The CDR3 loop spans 14 amino acids. Germline CDR1 and CDR2: SGHRS and YFSETQ. V lost 4 bases, J lost 13 bases, and 21 bases lay in between.

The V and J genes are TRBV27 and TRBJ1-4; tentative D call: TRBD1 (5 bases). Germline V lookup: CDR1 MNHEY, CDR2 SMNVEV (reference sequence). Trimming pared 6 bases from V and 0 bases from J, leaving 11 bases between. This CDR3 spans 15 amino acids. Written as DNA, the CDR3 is TGTGCCAGCAGAGGGGCGGGAGCAACTAATGAAAAACTGTTTTTT. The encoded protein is CASRGAGATNEKLFF.

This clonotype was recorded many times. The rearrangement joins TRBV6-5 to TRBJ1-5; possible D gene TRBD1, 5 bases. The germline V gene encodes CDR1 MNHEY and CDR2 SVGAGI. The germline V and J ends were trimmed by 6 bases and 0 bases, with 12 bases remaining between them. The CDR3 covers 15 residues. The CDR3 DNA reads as TGTGCCAGCAGAGCGGGACTGTATAGCAATCAGCCCCAGCATTTT. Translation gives CASRAGLYSNQPQHF.

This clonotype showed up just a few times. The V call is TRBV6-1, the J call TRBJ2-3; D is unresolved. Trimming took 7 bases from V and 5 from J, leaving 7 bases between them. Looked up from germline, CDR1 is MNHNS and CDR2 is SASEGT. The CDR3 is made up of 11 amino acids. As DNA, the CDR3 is TGTGCCAGCACCCTGATAGATACGCAGTATTTT. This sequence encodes CASTLIDTQYF.